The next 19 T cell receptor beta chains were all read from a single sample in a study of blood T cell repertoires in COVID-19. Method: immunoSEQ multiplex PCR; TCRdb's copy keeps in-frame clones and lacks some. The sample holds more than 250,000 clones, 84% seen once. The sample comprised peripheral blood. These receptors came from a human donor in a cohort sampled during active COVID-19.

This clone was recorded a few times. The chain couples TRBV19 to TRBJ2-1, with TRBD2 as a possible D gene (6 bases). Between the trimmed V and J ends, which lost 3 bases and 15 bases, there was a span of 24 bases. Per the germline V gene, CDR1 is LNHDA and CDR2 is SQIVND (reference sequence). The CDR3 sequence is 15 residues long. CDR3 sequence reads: CASSIAASALENLFF. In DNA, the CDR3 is TGTGCCAGTAGTATCGCGGCTAGCGCGCTCGAGAATCTGTTCTTC.

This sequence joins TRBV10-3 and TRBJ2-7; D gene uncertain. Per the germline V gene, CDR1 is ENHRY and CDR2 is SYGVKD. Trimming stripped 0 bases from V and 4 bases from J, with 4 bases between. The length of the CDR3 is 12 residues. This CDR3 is CAISESTYEQYF. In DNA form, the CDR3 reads TGTGCCATCAGTGAGTCGACTTACGAGCAGTACTTC.

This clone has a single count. Here the CDR3 reads CASSLDSRVGNTIYF. The CDR3 bases are TGTGCCAGCAGCTTAGATAGCCGAGTTGGAAACACCATATATTTT. V is TRBV11-2 and J is TRBJ1-3; the D is unclear. V lost 0 bases and J 3 bases, leaving 9 bases between the germline ends. This CDR3 is 15 amino acids long. CDR1 and CDR2 (germline): SGHAT, FQNNGV.

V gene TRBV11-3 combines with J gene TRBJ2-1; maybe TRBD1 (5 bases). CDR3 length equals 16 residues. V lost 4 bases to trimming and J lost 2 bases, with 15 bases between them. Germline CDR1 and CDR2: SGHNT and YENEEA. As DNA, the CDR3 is TGTGCCAGCAGCTCCAGACAGTCTTTCCCCTACAATGAGCAGTTCTTC. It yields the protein CASSSRQSFPYNEQFF. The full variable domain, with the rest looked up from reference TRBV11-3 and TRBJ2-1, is EAGVVQSPRYKIIEKKQPVAFWCNPISGHNTLYWYLQNLGQGPELLIRYENEEAVDDSQLPKDRFSAERLKGVDSTLKIQPAELGDSAVYLCASSSRQSFPYNEQFFGPGTRLTVL.

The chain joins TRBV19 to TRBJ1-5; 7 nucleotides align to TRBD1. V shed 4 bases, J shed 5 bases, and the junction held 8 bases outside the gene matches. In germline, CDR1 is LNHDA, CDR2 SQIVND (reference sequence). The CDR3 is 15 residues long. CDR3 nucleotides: TGTGCCAGTAGTACTGATCACAGGGGCTATCAGCCCCAGCATTTT. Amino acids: CASSTDHRGYQPQHF.

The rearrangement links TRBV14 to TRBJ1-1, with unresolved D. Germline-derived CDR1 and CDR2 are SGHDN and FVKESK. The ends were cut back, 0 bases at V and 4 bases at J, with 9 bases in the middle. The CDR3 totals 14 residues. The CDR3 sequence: CASSQDLGGTEAFF. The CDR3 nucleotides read TGTGCCAGCAGCCAAGACCTCGGCGGCACTGAAGCTTTCTTT.

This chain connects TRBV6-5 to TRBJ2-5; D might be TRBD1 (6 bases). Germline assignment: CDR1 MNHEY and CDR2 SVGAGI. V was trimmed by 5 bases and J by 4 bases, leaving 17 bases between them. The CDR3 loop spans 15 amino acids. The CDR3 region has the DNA TGTGCCAGCAGTCTTTTAATGACAGGACGAGAGACCCAGTACTTC. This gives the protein CASSLLMTGRETQYF.

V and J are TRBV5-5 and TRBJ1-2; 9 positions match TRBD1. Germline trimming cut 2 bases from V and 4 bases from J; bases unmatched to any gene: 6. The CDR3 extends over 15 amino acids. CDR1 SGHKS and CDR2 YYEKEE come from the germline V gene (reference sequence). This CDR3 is CASSLAGTGTYGYTF. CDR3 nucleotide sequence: TGTGCCAGCAGCTTAGCCGGGACAGGGACCTATGGCTACACCTTC.

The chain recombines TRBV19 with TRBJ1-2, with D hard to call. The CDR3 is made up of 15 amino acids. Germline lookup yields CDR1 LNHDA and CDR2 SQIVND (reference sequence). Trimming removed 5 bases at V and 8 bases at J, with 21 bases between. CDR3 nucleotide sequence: TGTGCCAGTAGTCTGTCTGGCAGGTCCCAAAGGGGCTACACCTTC. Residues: CASSLSGRSQRGYTF.

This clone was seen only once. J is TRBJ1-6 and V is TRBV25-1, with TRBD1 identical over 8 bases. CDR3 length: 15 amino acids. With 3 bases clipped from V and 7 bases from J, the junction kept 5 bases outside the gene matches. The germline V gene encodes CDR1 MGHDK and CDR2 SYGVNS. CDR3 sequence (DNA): TGTGCCAGCAGTGAGTCAGGGGGCAAGAATTCACCCCTCCACTTT. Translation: CASSESGGKNSPLHF. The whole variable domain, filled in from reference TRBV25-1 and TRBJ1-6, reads EADIYQTPRYLVIGTGKKITLECSQTMGHDKMYWYQQDPGMELHLIHYSYGVNSTEKGDLSSESTVSRIRTEHFPLTLESARPSHTSQYLCASSESGGKNSPLHFGNGTRLTVT.

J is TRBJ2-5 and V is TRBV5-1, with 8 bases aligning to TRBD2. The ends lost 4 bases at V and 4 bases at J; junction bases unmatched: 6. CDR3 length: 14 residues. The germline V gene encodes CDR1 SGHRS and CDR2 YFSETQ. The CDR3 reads CASSQGLEGETQYF. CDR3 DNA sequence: TGCGCCAGCAGCCAGGGACTAGAGGGAGAGACCCAGTACTTC.

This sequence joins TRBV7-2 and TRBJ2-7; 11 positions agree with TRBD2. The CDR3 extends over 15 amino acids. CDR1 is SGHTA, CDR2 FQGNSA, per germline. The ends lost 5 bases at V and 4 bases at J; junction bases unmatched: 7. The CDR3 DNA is TGTGCCAGCAGCCCTAGACTAGCGGGAAAGTACGAGCAGTACTTC. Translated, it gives CASSPRLAGKYEQYF.

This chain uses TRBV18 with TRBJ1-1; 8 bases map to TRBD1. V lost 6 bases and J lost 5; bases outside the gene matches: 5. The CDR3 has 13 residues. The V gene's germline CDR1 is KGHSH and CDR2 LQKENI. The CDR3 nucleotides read TGTGCCAGCTCCCTCGACAGGGGAACTGAAGCTTTCTTT. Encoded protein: CASSLDRGTEAFF.

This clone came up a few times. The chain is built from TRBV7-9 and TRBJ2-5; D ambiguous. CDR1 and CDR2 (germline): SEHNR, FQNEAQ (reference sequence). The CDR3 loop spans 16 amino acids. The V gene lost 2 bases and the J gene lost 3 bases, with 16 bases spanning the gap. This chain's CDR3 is CASSLSAATAEETQYF. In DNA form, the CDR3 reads TGTGCCAGCAGCTTATCCGCGGCAACGGCGGAAGAGACCCAGTACTTC.

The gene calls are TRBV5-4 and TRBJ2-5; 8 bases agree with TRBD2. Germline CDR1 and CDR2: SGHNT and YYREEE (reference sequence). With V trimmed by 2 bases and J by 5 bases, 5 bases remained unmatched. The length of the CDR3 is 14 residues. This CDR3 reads CASSLSSGEETQYF. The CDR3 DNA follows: TGTGCCAGCAGCTTAAGTAGCGGGGAGGAGACCCAGTACTTC.

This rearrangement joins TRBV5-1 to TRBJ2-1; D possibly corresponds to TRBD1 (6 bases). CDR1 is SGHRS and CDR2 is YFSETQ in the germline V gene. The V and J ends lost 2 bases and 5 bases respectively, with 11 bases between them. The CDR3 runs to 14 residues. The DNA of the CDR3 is TGCGCCAGCAGCTTTGACAGGAGAGACAATGAGCAGTTCTTC. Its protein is CASSFDRRDNEQFF.

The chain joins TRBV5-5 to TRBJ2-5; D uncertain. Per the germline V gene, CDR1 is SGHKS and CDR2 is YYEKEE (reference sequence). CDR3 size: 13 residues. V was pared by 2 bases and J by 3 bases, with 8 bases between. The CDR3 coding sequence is TGTGCCAGCAGCTTCTCAGTCAAAGAGACCCAGTACTTC. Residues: CASSFSVKETQYF. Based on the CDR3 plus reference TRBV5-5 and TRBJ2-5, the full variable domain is DAGVTQSPTHLIKTRGQQVTLRCSPISGHKSVSWYQQVLGQGPQFIFQYYEKEERGRGNFPDRFSARQFPNYSSELNVNALLLGDSALYLCASSFSVKETQYFGPGTRLLVL.

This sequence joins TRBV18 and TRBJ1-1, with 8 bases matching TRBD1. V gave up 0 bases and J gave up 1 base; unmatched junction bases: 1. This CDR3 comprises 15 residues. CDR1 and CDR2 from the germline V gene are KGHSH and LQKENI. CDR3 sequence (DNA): TGTGCCAGCTCACCACCCCAGGGGGCGAACACTGAAGCTTTCTTT. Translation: CASSPPQGANTEAFF.

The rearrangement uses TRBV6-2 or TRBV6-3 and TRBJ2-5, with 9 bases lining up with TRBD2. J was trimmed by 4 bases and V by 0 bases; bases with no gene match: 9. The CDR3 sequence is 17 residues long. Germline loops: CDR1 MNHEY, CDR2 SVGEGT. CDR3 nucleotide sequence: TGTGCCAGCAGTTACTCGGCGCTAGCGGGGCGGTCAGAGACCCAGTACTTC. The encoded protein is CASSYSALAGRSETQYF.